This T cell receptor (beta chain) was retrieved from a study of cytomegalovirus exposure and HLA in healthy donors. PCR was performed using 60 Vbeta and 13 Jbeta primers. The data were produced by immunoSEQ multiplex PCR, yet TCRdb's version contains in-frame clones alone and is incomplete. The repertoire consists of some 180,000 clones, with approximately 84% occurring once and the leading ten covering about 3.1%. This CDR3 contains 15 residues. Germline CDR1 is SGHTA and CDR2 is FQGNSA. V was trimmed by 5 bases and J by 3 bases, leaving 17 bases between them. Regarding this clone: The antigen is undetermined.

Study-wide findings and caveats: Sequencing likely generated an artifact that appeared as a cluster of highly shared sequence variants.

The chain is built from TRBV7-2 and TRBJ2-7; D may be TRBD1 (5 bases). The receptor was isolated from a female donor in good health and CMV-seronegative. Sequencing input: PBMCs. The CDR3 bases are TGTGCCAGCAGCCTCGCGCCGACAGACCTCTACGAGCAGTACTTC. This translates into CASSLAPTDLYEQYF.